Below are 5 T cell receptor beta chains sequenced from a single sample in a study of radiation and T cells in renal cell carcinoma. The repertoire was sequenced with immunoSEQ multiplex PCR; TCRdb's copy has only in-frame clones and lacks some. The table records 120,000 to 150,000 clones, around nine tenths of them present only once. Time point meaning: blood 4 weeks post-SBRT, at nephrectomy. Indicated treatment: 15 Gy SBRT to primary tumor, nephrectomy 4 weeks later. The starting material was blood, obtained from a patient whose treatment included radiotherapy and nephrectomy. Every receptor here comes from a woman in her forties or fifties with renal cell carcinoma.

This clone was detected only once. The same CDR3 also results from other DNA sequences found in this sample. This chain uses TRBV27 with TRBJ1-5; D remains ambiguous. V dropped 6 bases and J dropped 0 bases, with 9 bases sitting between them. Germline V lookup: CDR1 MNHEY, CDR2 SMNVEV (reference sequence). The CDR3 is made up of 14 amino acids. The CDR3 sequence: CASSLAYSNQPQHF. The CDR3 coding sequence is TGTGCCAGCAGCCTGGCGTATAGCAATCAGCCCCAGCATTTT.

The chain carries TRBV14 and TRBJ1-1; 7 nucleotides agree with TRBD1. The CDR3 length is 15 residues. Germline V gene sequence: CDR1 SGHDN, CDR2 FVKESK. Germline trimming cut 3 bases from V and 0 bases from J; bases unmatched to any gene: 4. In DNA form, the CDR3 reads TGTGCCAGCAGCCACGGACAGGCCGTGAACACTGAAGCTTTCTTT. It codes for CASSHGQAVNTEAFF.

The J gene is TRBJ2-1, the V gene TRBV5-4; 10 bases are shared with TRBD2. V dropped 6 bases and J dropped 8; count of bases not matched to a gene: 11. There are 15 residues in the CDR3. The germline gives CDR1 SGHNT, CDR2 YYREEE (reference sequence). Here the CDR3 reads CASILSGGAGDEQFF. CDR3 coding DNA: TGTGCCAGCATTCTAAGCGGGGGGGCTGGGGATGAGCAGTTCTTC.

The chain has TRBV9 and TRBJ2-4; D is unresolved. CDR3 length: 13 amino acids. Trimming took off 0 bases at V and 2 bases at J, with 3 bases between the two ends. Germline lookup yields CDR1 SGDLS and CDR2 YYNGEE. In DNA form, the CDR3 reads TGTGCCAGCAGCGTAGACACCAAAAACATTCAGTACTTC. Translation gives CASSVDTKNIQYF.

As DNA, the CDR3 is TGTGCCAGTAGTACCCTCGATAGGGGTGGACATTCTTGGCAGTACTTC. Translation gives CASSTLDRGGHSWQYF. The chain couples TRBV19 to TRBJ2-7, with D tentatively TRBD1 (5 bases). Germline CDR1 reads LNHDA; CDR2 reads SQIVND (reference sequence). With 4 bases removed from V and 9 bases from J, the gap between germline ends came to 25 bases. The CDR3 covers 16 residues.